Detailed here is one TCR beta chain. Its target is unknown. Clones were sequenced by immunoSEQ multiplex PCR, and TCRdb holds only the in-frame ones, with some missing. The sample holds about 72,000 clones, about nine tenths seen once. Per the germline V gene, CDR1 is MDHEN and CDR2 is SYDVKM. Trimming cost V 5 bases and J 5 bases; bases outside gene matches: 9. This CDR3 is built from 15 residues. This sample is part of a study of T cell responses to AZD1222 COVID-19 vaccine. Study-level results: After the peak T cell response, and only then, were repertoires sampled. There were mostly white British donors and more females than males, and clonal diversity was possibly underestimated.

The sample consisted of peripheral blood, taken on day 0 of AZD1222 vaccination. The chain has TRBV28 and TRBJ1-5; 7 bases agree with TRBD1. This clonotype was obtained from an adult in good health. The CDR3 nucleotides are TGTGCCAGCAGTCCGGACAGGTTGGGGGATCAGCCCCAGCATTTT. Its protein is CASSPDRLGDQPQHF.